The 4 T cell receptor beta chains given below trace back to one sample, sequenced in a study of Tregs in tolerant kidney transplant recipients (dated by TCRdb to the late 2010s). The time point label, read with the paper, signifies: blood sample drawn before combined kidney and bone marrow transplant. For these TCRs, the target antigens are not known. To prepare the library, the immunoSEQ multiplex PCR assay was applied. The table comes from immuneACCESS by way of TCRdb, which keeps in-frame sequences with V and J called. Part of the clones is missing from these tables; in studies checked, under half for an unresolved V gene and the rest for unknown reasons. The sample table records under 14,000 clones; around 91% of these occur just once. Approximately 6.2% of the sample is in the top ten clones. Sequenced here: Tregs from blood cultured with allogeneic cells, sampled before the transplant. The source of these receptors is a human patient who received a combined kidney and bone marrow transplant.

The V and J genes are TRBV19 and TRBJ2-3, with D tentatively TRBD1 (6 bases). CDR3 length equals 17 residues. The V end lost 6 bases, the J end lost 5 bases, and 24 bases lay between the germline ends. Germline CDR1 and CDR2: LNHDA and SQIVND (reference sequence). CDR3 region: CASRRISRDIGGDTQYF. In DNA, the CDR3 is TGTGCCAGTAGGAGGATCAGCCGGGACATCGGTGGAGATACGCAGTATTTT.

The V and J genes are TRBV18 and TRBJ1-1, with D tentatively TRBD1 (5 bases). CDR3 length equals 15 residues. Germline CDR1 KGHSH, CDR2 LQKENI. The V gene lost 3 bases and the J gene lost 5 bases, with 16 bases spanning the gap. CDR3 residues: CASSPLGRGTTEAFF. CDR3 bases: TGTGCCAGCTCACCCCTGGGAAGGGGCACGACTGAAGCTTTCTTT.

This clone was counted a single time. CDR3 bases: TGTGCCAGCAGCTTCTGGGGGCGAGGGTTAGAGACCCAGTACTTC. Translated: CASSFWGRGLETQYF. This chain uses TRBV7-9 with TRBJ2-5; a possible D gene is TRBD1 (6 bases). The CDR3 contains 15 residues. The V gene lost 3 bases and the J gene lost 4 bases, with 15 bases spanning the gap. Germline lookup yields CDR1 SEHNR and CDR2 FQNEAQ (reference sequence).

The genes are TRBV7-9 and TRBJ1-2; D perhaps matches TRBD1 (5 bases). The germline V gene encodes CDR1 SEHNR and CDR2 FQNEAQ (reference sequence). Trimming stripped 1 base from V and 4 bases from J, with 10 bases between. This CDR3 is built from 14 residues. In nucleotides, the CDR3 is TGTGCCAGCAGCTTAGACCAGGGCATCTATGGCTACACCTTC. Its translation: CASSLDQGIYGYTF.